Listed here are 9 T cell receptor beta chains from one sample, sequenced in a study of cytomegalovirus exposure and HLA in healthy donors. The PCR employed 60 Vbeta primers together with 13 Jbeta primers. TCRdb keeps only in-frame clones here, not all; method: immunoSEQ multiplex PCR. The sample records over 150,000 clones, more than 70% being singletons. The sequencing input was PBMCs. The receptors here all came from a male donor in good health and CMV-seronegative.

V is TRBV9 and J is TRBJ1-6; D uncertain. This CDR3 has 16 residues. CDR1 is SGDLS and CDR2 is YYNGEE in the germline V gene. Trimming cost V 4 bases and J 0 bases, with 11 bases left between them. Here the CDR3 reads CASSPSGSSYNSPLHF. The CDR3 bases are TGTGCCAGCAGCCCATCGGGGAGCTCCTATAATTCACCCCTCCACTTT.

This clone has more than one count but fewer than ten. The genes are TRBV5-1 and TRBJ1-6; 9 bases are shared with TRBD1. Germline-derived CDR1 and CDR2 are SGHRS and YFSETQ. J lost 7 bases, V lost 0 bases, and 2 bases had no gene match. The CDR3 sequence is 15 residues long. For the CDR3, the DNA is TGCGCCAGCAGCTTGGATGGGACAGGGAATTCACCCCTCCACTTT. Translating it yields CASSLDGTGNSPLHF.

V gene TRBV19 combines with J gene TRBJ1-1; 9 bases are shared with TRBD1. The CDR3 runs 13 residues. CDR1 and CDR2 from the germline V gene are LNHDA and SQIVND (reference sequence). With V trimmed by 10 bases and J by 7 bases, 10 bases remained unmatched. The CDR3 is CATRGDRVGEAFF. CDR3 nucleotide sequence: TGTGCCACCAGGGGGGACAGGGTAGGTGAAGCTTTCTTT.

In this sample, this clone turned up once. This sequence joins TRBV5-1 and TRBJ2-7, with TRBD2 matching 7 bases. This CDR3 is 15 amino acids long. The junction had 5 bases not matched to a gene; V was cut back by 0 bases and J by 2 bases. CDR1 is SGHRS, CDR2 YFSETQ, per germline. The CDR3 DNA reads as TGCGCCAGCAGCTTGGCTAGCGGTCTTACCTACGAGCAGTACTTC. Translating it yields CASSLASGLTYEQYF.

The V gene is TRBV29-1, the J gene TRBJ2-1; possibly TRBD2 for D (5 bases). Trimming took 8 bases from V and 5 from J, leaving 10 bases between them. Germline V gene sequence: CDR1 SQVTM, CDR2 ANQGSEA. The CDR3 runs 11 residues. The CDR3: CSLGENNEQFF. The DNA of the CDR3 is TGCAGCCTTGGGGAGAACAATGAGCAGTTCTTC.

In DNA form, the CDR3 reads TGTGCCACTCAGGGATTCTCTGGGGCCAACGTCCTGACTTTC. This encodes CATQGFSGANVLTF. The chain recombines TRBV19 with TRBJ2-6; D perhaps matches TRBD1 (5 bases). CDR1 is LNHDA and CDR2 is SQIVND in the germline V gene (reference sequence). V lost 10 bases, J lost 0 bases, and 10 bases lay in between. The CDR3 consists of 14 residues.

The chain recombines TRBV18 with TRBJ2-2; D might be TRBD2 (5 bases). CDR1 and CDR2 from the germline V gene are KGHSH and LQKENI. The germline V and J ends were trimmed by 3 bases and 5 bases, with 16 bases remaining between them. The CDR3 consists of 16 residues. CDR3 sequence reads: CASSPSPPAATGELFF. The CDR3 DNA reads TGTGCCAGCTCACCCTCACCCCCAGCGGCGACCGGGGAGCTGTTTTTT.

The chain joins TRBV10-1 to TRBJ2-7; TRBD1 aligns across 8 bases. V was pared by 8 bases and J by 4 bases, with 1 base of the junction left unmatched. CDR1 is WNHNN, CDR2 SYGVQD, per germline (reference sequence). This CDR3 spans 11 amino acids. The CDR3 region is CASDRGYEQYF. CDR3 DNA: TGCGCCAGCGACAGGGGATACGAGCAGTACTTC.

CDR3 in DNA: TGTGCCAGCAGCTTAAGCGGGGGGGCTGGAAACATTCAGTACTTC. Its translation: CASSLSGGAGNIQYF. V and J are TRBV5-6 and TRBJ2-4; the match to TRBD2 covers 10 bases. Germline values: CDR1 SGHDT, CDR2 YYEEEE. V lost 2 bases and J lost 6; bases outside the gene matches: 5. The CDR3 consists of 15 residues.